The 9 T cell receptor beta chains listed next were all sequenced from one sample in a study of blood T cell dynamics during melanoma immunotherapy. Sequencing used immunoSEQ multiplex PCR; TCRdb keeps in-frame clones, though not all of them. The table lists roughly 15,000 clones, approximately 90% of them singletons, with approximately 5% in the top ten. Time point meaning: week 3, after first cycle of checkpoint inhibitor. The sequencing used blood, collected from a patient treated with checkpoint blockade. These receptors were obtained from a human donor with melanoma.

This clone was counted a single time. This rearrangement joins TRBV29-1 to TRBJ2-7; 9 nucleotides align to TRBD1. CDR1 and CDR2 from the germline V gene are SQVTM and ANQGSEA. This CDR3 is built from 13 residues. V lost 2 bases to trimming and J lost 3 bases; unmatched junction nucleotides: 2. The chain's CDR3 is CSVEKDRGYEQYF. The CDR3 nucleotides read TGCAGCGTTGAAAAGGACAGGGGCTACGAGCAGTACTTC.

A single count supports this clone. CDR3 in amino acids: CASSLGQGSEAQYF. The CDR3 bases are TGTGCCAGCAGCTTAGGACAGGGATCTGAGGCCCAGTACTTC. The chain combines TRBV7-6 with TRBJ2-5, with 7 bases matching TRBD1. Germline CDR1 is SGHVS and CDR2 is FNYEAQ. V was pared by 1 base and J by 9 bases, with 8 bases of the junction left unmatched. CDR3 length: 14 amino acids.

The chain uses TRBV7-6 and TRBJ2-6, with 8 bases lining up with TRBD2. CDR1 and CDR2 (germline): SGHVS, FNYEAQ. With 1 base clipped from V and 1 base from J, the junction kept 3 bases outside the gene matches. This CDR3 has 17 residues. As DNA, the CDR3 is TGTGCCAGCAGCTTAGGGTTAGCGGGATCTGGGGCCAACGTCCTGACTTTC. Its protein is CASSLGLAGSGANVLTF.

There are a few counts of this clone. The rearrangement links TRBV19 to TRBJ2-1, with D perhaps TRBD1 (6 bases). Per the germline V gene, CDR1 is LNHDA and CDR2 is SQIVND (reference sequence). The V gene lost 5 bases and the J gene lost 9 bases, with 17 bases spanning the gap. The CDR3 length is 14 residues. The CDR3 is CASSVRHRVREQFF. In nucleotides, the CDR3 is TGTGCCAGTAGTGTCCGTCACAGGGTCCGTGAGCAGTTCTTC.

J is TRBJ2-2 and V is TRBV7-2; possibly TRBD2 for D (6 bases). Germline loops: CDR1 SGHTA, CDR2 FQGNSA. Trimming cost V 3 bases and J 7 bases, with 18 bases left between them. The CDR3 covers 16 residues. The CDR3, as DNA: TGTGCCAGCAGCTTTACCCTAGCGCGGGGTGGCGGGGAGCTGTTTTTT. It codes for CASSFTLARGGGELFF.

The genes are TRBV7-2 and TRBJ2-4; 7 nucleotides agree with TRBD2. Germline assignment: CDR1 SGHTA and CDR2 FQGNSA. The V gene end was trimmed by 5 bases and the J gene end by 4 bases; junction bases not matched to a gene: 11. The CDR3 loop spans 16 amino acids. The CDR3 DNA reads TGTGCCAGCAGCATTTCCGGGACTATCGTAAAAAACATTCAGTACTTC. Translated, it gives CASSISGTIVKNIQYF. Together with reference TRBV7-2 and TRBJ2-4, the CDR3 gives the full variable domain: GAGVSQSPSNKVTEKGKDVELRCDPISGHTALYWYRQSLGQGLEFLIYFQGNSAPDKSGLPSDRFSAERTGGSVSTLTIQRTQQEDSAVYLCASSISGTIVKNIQYFGAGTRLSVL.

The chain joins TRBV14 to TRBJ1-1, with no clear D. This CDR3 has 14 residues. Deletions cut 4 bases from V and 8 bases from J, with 17 bases between. Germline V CDR1 and CDR2: SGHDN, FVKESK. The CDR3 is CASSRTTGVGEAFF. The CDR3 DNA sequence: TGTGCCAGCAGCCGAACGACTGGTGTTGGAGAAGCTTTCTTT.

The V gene is TRBV13, the J gene TRBJ2-7; 9 bases agree with TRBD2. The CDR3 length is 15 residues. Losses at the gene ends were 4 bases for V and 0 bases for J; bases not matched to a gene: 4. Germline-derived CDR1 and CDR2 are PRHDT and FYEKMQ (reference sequence). The CDR3 reads CASSSLSGSSYEQYF. The CDR3 DNA reads TGTGCCAGCAGCTCACTTAGCGGGAGCTCCTACGAGCAGTACTTC.

The chain is built from TRBV7-9 and TRBJ2-7; perhaps D is TRBD1 or TRBD2 (5 bases each). Germline V gene sequence: CDR1 SEHNR, CDR2 FQNEAQ (reference sequence). The V end lost 5 bases, the J end lost 2 bases, and 13 bases lay between the germline ends. This CDR3 is built from 14 residues. The CDR3 sequence is CASSPREFPYEQYF. In DNA, the CDR3 is TGTGCCAGCAGCCCCAGGGAGTTCCCCTACGAGCAGTACTTC.